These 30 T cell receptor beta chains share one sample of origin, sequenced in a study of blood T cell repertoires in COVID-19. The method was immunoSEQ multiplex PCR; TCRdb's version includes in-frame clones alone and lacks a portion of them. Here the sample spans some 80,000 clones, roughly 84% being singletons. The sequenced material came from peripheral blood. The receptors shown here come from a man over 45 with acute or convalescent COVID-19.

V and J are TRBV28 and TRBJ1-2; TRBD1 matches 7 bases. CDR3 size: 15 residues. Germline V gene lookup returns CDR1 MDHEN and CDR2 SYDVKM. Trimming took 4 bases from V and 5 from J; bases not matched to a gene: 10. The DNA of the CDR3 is TGTGCCAGCAGTTCCGCGACAGGGCCGGGTTATGGCTACACCTTC. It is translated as CASSSATGPGYGYTF.

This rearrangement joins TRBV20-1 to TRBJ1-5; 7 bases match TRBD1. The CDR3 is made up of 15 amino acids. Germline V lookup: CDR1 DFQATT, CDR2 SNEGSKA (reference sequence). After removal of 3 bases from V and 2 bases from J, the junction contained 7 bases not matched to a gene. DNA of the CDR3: TGCAGTGCTAGTGACAGGGACTTAGGCAATCAGCCCCAGCATTTT. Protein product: CSASDRDLGNQPQHF.

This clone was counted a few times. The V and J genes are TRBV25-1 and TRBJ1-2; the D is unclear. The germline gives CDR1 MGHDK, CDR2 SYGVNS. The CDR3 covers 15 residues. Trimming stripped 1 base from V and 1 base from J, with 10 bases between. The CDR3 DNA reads TGTGCCAGCAGTGAATCGGAGGCCAATAACTATGGCTACACCTTC. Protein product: CASSESEANNYGYTF.

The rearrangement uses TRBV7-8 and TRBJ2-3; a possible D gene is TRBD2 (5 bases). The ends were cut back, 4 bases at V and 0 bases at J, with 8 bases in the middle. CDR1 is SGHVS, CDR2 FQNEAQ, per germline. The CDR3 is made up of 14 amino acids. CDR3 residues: CASSSGLSTDTQYF. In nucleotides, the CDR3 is TGTGCCAGCAGCTCCGGACTGAGCACAGATACGCAGTATTTT.

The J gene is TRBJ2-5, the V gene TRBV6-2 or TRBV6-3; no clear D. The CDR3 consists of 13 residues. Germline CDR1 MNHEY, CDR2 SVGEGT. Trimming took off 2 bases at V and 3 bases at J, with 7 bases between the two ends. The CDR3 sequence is CASSYRTEETQYF. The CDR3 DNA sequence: TGTGCCAGCAGTTACCGTACGGAAGAGACCCAGTACTTC.

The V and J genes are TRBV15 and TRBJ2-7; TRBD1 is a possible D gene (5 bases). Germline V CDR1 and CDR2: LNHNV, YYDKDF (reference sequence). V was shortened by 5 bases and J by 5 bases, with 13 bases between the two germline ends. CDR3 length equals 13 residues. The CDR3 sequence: CATSVVGVDEQYF. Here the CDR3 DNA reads TGTGCCACCAGCGTCGTAGGGGTTGACGAGCAGTACTTC. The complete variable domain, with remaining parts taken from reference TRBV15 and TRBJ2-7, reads DAMVIQNPRYQVTQFGKPVTLSCSQTLNHNVMYWYQQKSSQAPKLLFHYYDKDFNNEADTPDNFQSRRPNTSFCFLDIRSPGLGDTAMYLCATSVVGVDEQYFGPGTRLTVT.

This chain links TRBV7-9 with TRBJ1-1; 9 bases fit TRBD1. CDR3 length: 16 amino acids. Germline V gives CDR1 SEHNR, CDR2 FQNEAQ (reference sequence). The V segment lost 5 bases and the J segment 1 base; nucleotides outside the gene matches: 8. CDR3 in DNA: TGTGCCAGCAGCCCACTACCGGGACAGGGGAACACTGAAGCTTTCTTT. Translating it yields CASSPLPGQGNTEAFF.

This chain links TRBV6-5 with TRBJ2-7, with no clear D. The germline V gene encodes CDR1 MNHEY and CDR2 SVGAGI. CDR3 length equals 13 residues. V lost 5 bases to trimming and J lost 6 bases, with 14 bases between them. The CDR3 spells CASSPSGLREQYF. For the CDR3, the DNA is TGTGCCAGCAGTCCCTCCGGGTTGCGCGAGCAGTACTTC.

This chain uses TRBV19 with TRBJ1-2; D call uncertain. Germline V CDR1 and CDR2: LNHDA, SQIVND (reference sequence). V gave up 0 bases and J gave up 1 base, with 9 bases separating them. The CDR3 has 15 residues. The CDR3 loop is CASSIDPRGNYGYTF. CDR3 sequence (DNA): TGTGCCAGTAGTATAGATCCACGGGGTAACTATGGCTACACCTTC.

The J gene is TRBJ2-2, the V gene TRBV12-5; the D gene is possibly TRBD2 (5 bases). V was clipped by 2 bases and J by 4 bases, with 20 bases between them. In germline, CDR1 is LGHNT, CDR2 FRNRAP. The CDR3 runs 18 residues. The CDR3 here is CASGLFSDSQMGTGELFF. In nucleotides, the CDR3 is TGTGCTAGTGGTTTGTTCTCGGACTCCCAAATGGGCACCGGGGAGCTGTTTTTT.

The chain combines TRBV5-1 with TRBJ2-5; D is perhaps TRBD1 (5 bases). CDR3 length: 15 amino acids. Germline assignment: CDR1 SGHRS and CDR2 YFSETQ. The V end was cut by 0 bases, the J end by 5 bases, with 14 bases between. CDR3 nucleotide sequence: TGCGCCAGCAGCTTGGCCGACAGCACAGAGGAGACCCAGTACTTC. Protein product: CASSLADSTEETQYF.

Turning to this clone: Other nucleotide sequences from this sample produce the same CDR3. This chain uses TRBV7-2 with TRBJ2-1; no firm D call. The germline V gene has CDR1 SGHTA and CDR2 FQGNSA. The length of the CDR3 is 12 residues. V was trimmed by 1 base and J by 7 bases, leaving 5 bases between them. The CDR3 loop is CASSLGLNEQFF. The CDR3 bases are TGTGCCAGCAGCTTAGGACTGAATGAGCAGTTCTTC.

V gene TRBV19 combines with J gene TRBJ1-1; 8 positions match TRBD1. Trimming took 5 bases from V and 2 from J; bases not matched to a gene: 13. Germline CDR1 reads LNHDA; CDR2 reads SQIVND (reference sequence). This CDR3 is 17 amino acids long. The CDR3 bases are TGTGCCAGTAGTCACGGACAGGGTGGTGGTGTAAACACTGAAGCTTTCTTT. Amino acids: CASSHGQGGGVNTEAFF.

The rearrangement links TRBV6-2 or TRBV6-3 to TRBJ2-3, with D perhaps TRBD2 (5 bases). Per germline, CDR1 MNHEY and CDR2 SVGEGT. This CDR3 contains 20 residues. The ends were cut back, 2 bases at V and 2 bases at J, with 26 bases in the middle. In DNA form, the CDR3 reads TGTGCCAGCAGTTACCCGGAAGGGTTGAAAAAGCGGTTTCACACAGATACGCAGTATTTT. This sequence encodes CASSYPEGLKKRFHTDTQYF.

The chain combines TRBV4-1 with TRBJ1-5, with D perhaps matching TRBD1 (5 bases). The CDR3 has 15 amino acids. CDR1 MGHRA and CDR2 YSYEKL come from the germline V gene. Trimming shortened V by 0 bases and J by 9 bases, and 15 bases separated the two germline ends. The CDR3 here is CASSQDQSTARPQHF. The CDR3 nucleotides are TGCGCCAGCAGCCAAGATCAATCGACAGCCCGGCCCCAGCATTTT.

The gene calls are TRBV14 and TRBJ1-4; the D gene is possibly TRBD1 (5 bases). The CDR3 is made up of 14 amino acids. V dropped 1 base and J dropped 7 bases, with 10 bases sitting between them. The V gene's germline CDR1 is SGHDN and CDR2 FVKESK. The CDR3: CASSQVGRGEKLFF. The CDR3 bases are TGTGCCAGCAGCCAAGTTGGGAGGGGTGAAAAACTGTTTTTT.

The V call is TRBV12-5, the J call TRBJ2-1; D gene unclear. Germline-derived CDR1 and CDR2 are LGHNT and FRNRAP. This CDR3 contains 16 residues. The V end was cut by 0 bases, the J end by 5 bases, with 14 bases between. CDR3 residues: CASGLVLGQYHNEQFF. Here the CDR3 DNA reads TGTGCTAGTGGTTTGGTACTGGGCCAGTACCACAATGAGCAGTTCTTC.

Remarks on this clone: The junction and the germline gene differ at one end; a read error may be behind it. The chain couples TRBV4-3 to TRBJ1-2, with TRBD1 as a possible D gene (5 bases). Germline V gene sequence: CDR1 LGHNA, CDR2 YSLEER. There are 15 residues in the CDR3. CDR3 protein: CASRQDSTGSYGYTF. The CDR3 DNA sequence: TGCGCCAGCAGACAAGACAGCACGGGGAGCTATGGCTACACCTTC.

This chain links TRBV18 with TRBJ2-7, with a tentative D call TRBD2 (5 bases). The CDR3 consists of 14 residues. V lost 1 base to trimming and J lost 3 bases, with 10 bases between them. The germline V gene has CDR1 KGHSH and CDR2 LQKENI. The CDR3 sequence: CASSPRREYYEQYF. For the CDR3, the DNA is TGTGCCAGCTCACCACGTAGGGAGTACTACGAGCAGTACTTC. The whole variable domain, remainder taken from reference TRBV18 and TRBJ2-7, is NAGVMQNPRHLVRRRGQEARLRCSPMKGHSHVYWYRQLPEEGLKFMVYLQKENIIDESGMPKERFSAEFPKEGPSILRIQQVVRGDSAAYFCASSPRREYYEQYFGPGTRLTVT.

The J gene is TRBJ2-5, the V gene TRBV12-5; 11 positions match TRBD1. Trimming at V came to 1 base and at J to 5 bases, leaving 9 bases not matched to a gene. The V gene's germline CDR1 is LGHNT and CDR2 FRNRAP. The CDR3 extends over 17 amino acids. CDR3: CASGLGPRTGGVETQYF. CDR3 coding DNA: TGTGCTAGTGGTTTGGGGCCCAGGACAGGGGGCGTGGAGACCCAGTACTTC.

The DNA for the CDR3 is TGTGCCAGCAGTCCTCGGACAGGGGGTGAGCAGTACTTC. This translates into CASSPRTGGEQYF. The V call is TRBV6-5, the J call TRBJ2-7; TRBD1 matches 10 bases. The J segment lost 7 bases and the V segment lost 5 bases, leaving 5 bases of the junction unmatched. Germline values: CDR1 MNHEY, CDR2 SVGAGI. CDR3 size: 13 residues.

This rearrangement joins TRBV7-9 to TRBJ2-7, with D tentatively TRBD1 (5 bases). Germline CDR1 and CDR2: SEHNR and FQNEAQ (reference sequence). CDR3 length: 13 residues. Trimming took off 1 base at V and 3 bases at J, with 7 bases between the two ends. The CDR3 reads CASSLVGHYEQYF. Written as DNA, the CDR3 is TGTGCCAGCAGCTTAGTGGGGCACTACGAGCAGTACTTC. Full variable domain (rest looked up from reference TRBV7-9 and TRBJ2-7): DTGVSQNPRHKITKRGQNVTFRCDPISEHNRLYWYRQTLGQGPEFLTYFQNEAQLEKSRLLSDRFSAERPKGSFSTLEIQRTEQGDSAMYLCASSLVGHYEQYFGPGTRLTVT.

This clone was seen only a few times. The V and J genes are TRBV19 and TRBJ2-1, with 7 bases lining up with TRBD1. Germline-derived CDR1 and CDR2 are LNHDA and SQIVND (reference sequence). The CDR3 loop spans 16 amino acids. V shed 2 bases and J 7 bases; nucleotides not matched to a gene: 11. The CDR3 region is CASSIFGPRGQNEQFF. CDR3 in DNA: TGTGCCAGTAGTATATTCGGTCCTAGGGGGCAGAATGAGCAGTTCTTC.

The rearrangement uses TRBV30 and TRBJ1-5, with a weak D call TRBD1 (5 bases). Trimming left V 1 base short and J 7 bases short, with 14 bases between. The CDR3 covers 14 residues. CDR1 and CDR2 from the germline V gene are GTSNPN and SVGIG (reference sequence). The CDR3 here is CAWSGSGAGQPQHF. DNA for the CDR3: TGTGCCTGGAGTGGGAGCGGGGCAGGACAGCCCCAGCATTTT.

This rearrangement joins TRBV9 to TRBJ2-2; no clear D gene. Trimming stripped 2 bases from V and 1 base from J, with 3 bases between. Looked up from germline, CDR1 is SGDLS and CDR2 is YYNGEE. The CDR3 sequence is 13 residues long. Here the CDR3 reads CASSVKNTGELFF. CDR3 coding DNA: TGTGCCAGCAGCGTTAAGAACACCGGGGAGCTGTTTTTT.

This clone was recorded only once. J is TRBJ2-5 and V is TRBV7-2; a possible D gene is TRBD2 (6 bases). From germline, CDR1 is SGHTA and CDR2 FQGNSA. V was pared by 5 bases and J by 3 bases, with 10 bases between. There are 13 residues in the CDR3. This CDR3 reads CASSRGGEETQYF. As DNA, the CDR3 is TGTGCCAGCAGCAGAGGAGGGGAAGAGACCCAGTACTTC.

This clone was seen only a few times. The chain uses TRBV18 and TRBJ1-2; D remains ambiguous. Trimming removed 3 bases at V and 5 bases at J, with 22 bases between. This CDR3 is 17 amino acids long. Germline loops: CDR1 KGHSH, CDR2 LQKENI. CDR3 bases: TGTGCCAGCTCACCCGACATTCCGGGGAGAGAAACTTATGGCTACACCTTC. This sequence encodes CASSPDIPGRETYGYTF.

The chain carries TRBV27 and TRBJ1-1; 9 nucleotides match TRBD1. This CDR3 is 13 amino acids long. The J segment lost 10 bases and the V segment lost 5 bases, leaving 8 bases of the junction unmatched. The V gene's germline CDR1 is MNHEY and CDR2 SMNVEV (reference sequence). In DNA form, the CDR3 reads TGTGCCAGCAGTGGGCACAGGGGGCGAGGAGCTTTCTTT. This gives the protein CASSGHRGRGAFF.

For the CDR3, the DNA is TGTGCCATCTTAGGGACAGGGGGCTTTGGCACTGAAGCTTTCTTT. This codes for CAILGTGGFGTEAFF. The V and J genes are TRBV10-3 and TRBJ1-1; TRBD1 agrees at 12 bases. Germline V gene lookup returns CDR1 ENHRY and CDR2 SYGVKD. The CDR3 contains 15 residues. Trimming cost V 8 bases and J 4 bases; bases outside gene matches: 8.

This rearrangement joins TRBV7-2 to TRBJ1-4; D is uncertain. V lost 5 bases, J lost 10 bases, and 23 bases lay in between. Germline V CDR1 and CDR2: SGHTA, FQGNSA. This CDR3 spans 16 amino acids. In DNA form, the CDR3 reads TGTGCCAGCAGCAAAGCGGGTGGACCCGACGGTGGAAAACTGTTTTTT. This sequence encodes CASSKAGGPDGGKLFF.